The sequence of this TCR beta chain was determined in a study of T cells in Graves' hyperthyroidism and ophthalmopathy. Whole-study context: Peripheral blood collection took place at initial diagnosis, before any treatment. Study-level findings and limits: Blood also showed most of the thyroid clonotypes that were expanded above 0.001. With a median lead of about 6.9 months before onset, the model predicted ophthalmopathy.

This clonotype was seen repeatedly, ten times or more. Its antigen remains unidentified. Template material for amplifying TCR beta CDR3 regions consisted of RNA transcripts. The primer set for the first-round RT-PCR of the TCR CDR3 was HTBI. Using its own MiXCR run on the multiplex PCR reads, TCRdb lists one record per CDR3 protein. The sample lists around 600,000 distinct CDR3 sequences; approximately 14% were seen once. The CDR3 extends over 14 amino acids. The V and J ends lost 4 bases and 1 base respectively, with 10 bases between them. From germline, CDR1 is SQVTM and CDR2 ANQGSEA. This chain connects TRBV29-1 to TRBJ2-2; possible D gene TRBD1, 6 bases. Sequencing input: blood. The TCR comes from a woman aged 18-35 years with Graves' ophthalmopathy. CDR3: CSVVGQLNTGELFF. The CDR3 DNA reads as TGCAGCGTTGTAGGACAGCTGAACACCGGGGAGCTGTTTTTT.